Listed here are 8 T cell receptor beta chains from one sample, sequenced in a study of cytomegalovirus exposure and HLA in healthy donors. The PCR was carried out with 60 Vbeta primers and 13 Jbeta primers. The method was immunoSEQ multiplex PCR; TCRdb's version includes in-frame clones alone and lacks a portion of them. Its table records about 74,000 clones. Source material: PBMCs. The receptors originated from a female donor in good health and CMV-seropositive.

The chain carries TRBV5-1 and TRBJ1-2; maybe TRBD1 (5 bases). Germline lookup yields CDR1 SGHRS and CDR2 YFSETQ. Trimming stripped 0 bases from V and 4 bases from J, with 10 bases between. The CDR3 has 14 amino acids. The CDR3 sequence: CASSLGQGGYGYTF. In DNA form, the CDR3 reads TGCGCCAGCAGCTTGGGCCAGGGTGGCTATGGCTACACCTTC.

The CDR3 DNA is TGTGCCAGCAGCCGCGGGAGGGGATATGAGCAGTTCTTC. Its translation: CASSRGRGYEQFF. The V gene is TRBV4-2, the J gene TRBJ2-1; 9 bases line up with TRBD2. After removal of 4 bases from V and 8 bases from J, the junction contained 3 bases not matched to a gene. The CDR3 loop spans 13 amino acids. Germline V gene lookup returns CDR1 LGHNA and CDR2 YNFKEQ.

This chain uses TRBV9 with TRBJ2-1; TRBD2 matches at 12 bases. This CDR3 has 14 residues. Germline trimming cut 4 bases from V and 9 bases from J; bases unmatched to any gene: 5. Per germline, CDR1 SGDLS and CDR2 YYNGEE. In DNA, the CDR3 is TGTGCCAGCAGCAGGACTAGCGGGATAGGTGAGCAGTTCTTC. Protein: CASSRTSGIGEQFF.

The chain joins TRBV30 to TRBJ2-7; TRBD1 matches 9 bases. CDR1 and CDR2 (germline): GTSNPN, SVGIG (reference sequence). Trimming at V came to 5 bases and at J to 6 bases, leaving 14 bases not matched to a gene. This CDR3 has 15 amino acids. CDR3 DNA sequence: TGTGCCTGGGGGTCTTCCAGGACAGGGGTAGGCGAGCAGTACTTC. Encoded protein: CAWGSSRTGVGEQYF.

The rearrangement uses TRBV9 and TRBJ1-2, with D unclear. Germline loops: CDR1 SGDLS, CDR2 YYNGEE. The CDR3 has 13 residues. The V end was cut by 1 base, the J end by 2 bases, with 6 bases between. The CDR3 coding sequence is TGTGCCAGCAGCGTAACAGAGAACTATGGCTACACCTTC. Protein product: CASSVTENYGYTF. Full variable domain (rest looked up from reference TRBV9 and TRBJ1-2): DSGVTQTPKHLITATGQRVTLRCSPRSGDLSVYWYQQSLDQGLQFLIQYYNGEERAKGNILERFSAQQFPDLHSELNLSSLELGDSALYFCASSVTENYGYTFGSGTRLTVV.

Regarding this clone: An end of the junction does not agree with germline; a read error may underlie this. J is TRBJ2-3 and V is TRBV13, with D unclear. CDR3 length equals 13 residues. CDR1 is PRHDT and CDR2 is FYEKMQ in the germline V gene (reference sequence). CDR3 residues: CASSSVSTNTQYF. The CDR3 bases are TGTGCCAGCAGCTCGGTTAGCACAAATACGCAGTATTTT.

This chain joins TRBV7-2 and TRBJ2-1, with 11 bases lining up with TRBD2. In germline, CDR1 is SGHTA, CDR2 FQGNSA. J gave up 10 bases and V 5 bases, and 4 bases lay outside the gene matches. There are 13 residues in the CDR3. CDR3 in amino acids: CASSRTSGSEQFF. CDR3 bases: TGTGCCAGCAGCCGGACTAGCGGGTCAGAGCAGTTCTTC.

In DNA form, the CDR3 reads TGTGCCAGCAGTTTGCAGGGGAGCTCCTATAATTCACCCCTCCACTTT. Its protein is CASSLQGSSYNSPLHF. The chain couples TRBV27 to TRBJ1-6; D may be TRBD1 (6 bases). CDR1 and CDR2 (germline): MNHEY, SMNVEV (reference sequence). The CDR3 consists of 16 residues. Trimming left V 3 bases short and J 0 bases short, with 9 bases between.